The 8 T cell receptor beta chains reported below all come from one sample, sequenced in a study of cytomegalovirus exposure and HLA in healthy donors. The study ran its PCR with 60 Vbeta and 13 Jbeta primers. The assay was immunoSEQ multiplex PCR, and TCRdb's table has in-frame clones only and misses some. This table holds some 200,000 clones, about 85% found once. The sample comprised PBMCs. Receptor source: a middle-aged man in good health and CMV-seronegative.

The chain links TRBV12-5 to TRBJ1-2; D gene uncertain. V shed 0 bases and J shed 8 bases, with 7 bases lying between them. CDR1 is LGHNT, CDR2 FRNRAP, per germline. The CDR3 runs 12 residues. CDR3 in amino acids: CASGLVTRGYTF. CDR3 coding DNA: TGTGCTAGTGGTTTGGTAACGCGCGGCTACACCTTC.

This clone occurred once. The J gene is TRBJ1-2, the V gene TRBV5-5, with 7 bases that match TRBD1. CDR1 is SGHKS and CDR2 is YYEKEE in the germline V gene (reference sequence). The V segment lost 2 bases and the J segment 6 bases; nucleotides outside the gene matches: 10. The length of the CDR3 is 15 residues. The CDR3 DNA follows: TGTGCCAGCAGCTTTCGCGGGACAGATGCTGATGGCTACACCTTC. Translated: CASSFRGTDADGYTF.

The J gene is TRBJ2-5, the V gene TRBV19; D not resolved. Germline V CDR1 and CDR2: LNHDA, SQIVND (reference sequence). The CDR3 has 14 residues. Deletions cut 3 bases from V and 1 base from J, with 9 bases between. CDR3: CASSIPGFQETQYF. In nucleotides, the CDR3 is TGTGCCAGTAGTATTCCGGGTTTCCAAGAGACCCAGTACTTC.

The chain carries TRBV5-5 and TRBJ2-3; 11 positions match TRBD2. The V gene's germline CDR1 is SGHKS and CDR2 YYEKEE (reference sequence). V gave up 0 bases and J gave up 8 bases; unmatched junction bases: 5. The CDR3 extends over 15 amino acids. DNA of the CDR3: TGTGCCAGCAGCTTGGTTAGCGGGGGGGCCGCTACGCAGTATTTT. Amino acid sequence: CASSLVSGGAATQYF.

This rearrangement joins TRBV5-5 to TRBJ1-1, with D unclear. The germline CDR1 and CDR2 sequences are SGHKS and YYEKEE (reference sequence). V was cut by 6 bases and J by 0 bases, with 15 bases left in between. The CDR3 has 15 residues. Written as DNA, the CDR3 is TGTGCCAGCAAGACGGGAAGATCCTTGAACACTGAAGCTTTCTTT. It codes for CASKTGRSLNTEAFF.

V and J are TRBV1 and TRBJ1-5; the D call of TRBD1 is as the table states it, not checked on the DNA. TRBV1 is an annotated pseudogene. The CDR3 is 16 amino acids. CDR3 region: CTSSQAEQGHNQPQHF. DNA for the CDR3: TGCACCAGCAGCCAAGCGGAACAGGGGCACAATCAGCCCCAGCATTTT.

The chain recombines TRBV7-2 with TRBJ2-3; weak D call: TRBD1 (5 bases). The germline CDR1 and CDR2 sequences are SGHTA and FQGNSA. V lost 3 bases and J lost 0, with 10 bases in between. This CDR3 is built from 15 residues. The CDR3 coding sequence is TGTGCCAGCAGCTTTCCAGGGCCGAGCACAGATACGCAGTATTTT. This sequence encodes CASSFPGPSTDTQYF.

The CDR3, as DNA: TGTGCCAGCAGCCCCGGGTTGGATACGCAGTATTTT. As protein: CASSPGLDTQYF. The genes are TRBV7-2 and TRBJ2-3; no definite D call. The CDR3 loop spans 12 amino acids. V was cut by 5 bases and J by 6 bases, with 9 bases left in between. The V gene's germline CDR1 is SGHTA and CDR2 FQGNSA. The variable domain in full, with the rest retrieved from reference TRBV7-2 and TRBJ2-3, is GAGVSQSPSNKVTEKGKDVELRCDPISGHTALYWYRQSLGQGLEFLIYFQGNSAPDKSGLPSDRFSAERTGGSVSTLTIQRTQQEDSAVYLCASSPGLDTQYFGPGTRLTVL.